The present T cell receptor beta chain was sequenced within a study of PD-L1 blockade in urothelial cancer. Method: immunoSEQ multiplex PCR; TCRdb's copy keeps in-frame clones and lacks some. The sample yields some 24,000 clones, 80% to 85% seen once. CDR1 is SGHDT, CDR2 YYEEEE, per germline. The germline V and J ends were trimmed by 0 bases and 3 bases, with 10 bases remaining between them. The CDR3 is made up of 15 amino acids. The chain employs TRBV5-6 and TRBJ2-1; maybe TRBD2 (5 bases). Sequencing was performed on PBMCs, taken around atezolizumab (anti-PD-L1) treatment. The receptor comes from an older man with urothelial cancer. The DNA of the CDR3 is TGTGCCAGCAGCTTGGTGGGCGGGCGCTACAATGAGCAGTTCTTC. The encoded protein is CASSLVGGRYNEQFF.